Given below is one T cell receptor beta chain in context. These data are taken from a study of blood T cells in healthy people across ages. CDR3 size: 15 residues. From germline, CDR1 is SGHNT and CDR2 YENEEA. V lost 5 bases, J lost 0 bases, and 11 bases lay in between. A second about 7 to 11 cycle PCR used barcoded and J-beta primers. TCRdb redid the calling of the 5' RACE reads with MiXCR, one entry per CDR3 protein. Among approximately 730,000 distinct CDR3 sequences listed, about 40% were seen once. The TCR comes from a woman aged 60-75 years in good health. The chain carries TRBV11-3 and TRBJ2-1; D is ambiguous. The sample consisted of blood. The CDR3 DNA follows: TGTGCCAGCAGCAACCCCGCGGTCTCCTACAATGAGCAGTTCTTC. Its protein is CASSNPAVSYNEQFF. The complete variable domain, with remaining parts taken from reference TRBV11-3 and TRBJ2-1, reads EAGVVQSPRYKIIEKKQPVAFWCNPISGHNTLYWYLQNLGQGPELLIRYENEEAVDDSQLPKDRFSAERLKGVDSTLKIQPAELGDSAVYLCASSNPAVSYNEQFFGPGTRLTVL.